The rows below give T cell receptor beta chains drawn from one sample of a study of Graves' ophthalmopathy and Graves' hyperthyroidism. Each CDR3 protein gets one entry after TCRdb re-called the multiplex PCR reads with MiXCR. The sample includes a few hundred thousand distinct CDR3 sequences, roughly 16% of them seen just once. The source material was peripheral blood. The receptors were sampled from an adult man with Graves' ophthalmopathy. The CDR3 runs from the conserved cysteine through the conserved F or W.

V gene	J gene	CDR3 protein
TRBV20-1	TRBJ2-7	CSALYLHSSYEQYF
TRBV20-1	TRBJ1-5	CSARRGTGGFVGNQPQHF
TRBV9	TRBJ2-5	CASSEANQETQYF
TRBV12-5	TRBJ2-6	CASGNSGANVLTF
TRBV6-1	TRBJ2-7	CASRDRYYEQYF
TRBV2	TRBJ1-2	CASGLYRDTNYGYTF
TRBV6-1	TRBJ1-5	CASSGPEHLTYQPQHF
TRBV2	TRBJ1-3	CASTRSPSGNTIYF
TRBV6-5	TRBJ2-7	CAARTAYEQYF
TRBV30	TRBJ2-5	CAWAAAGGRETQYF